This T cell receptor beta chain was documented in a study of cytomegalovirus exposure and HLA in healthy donors (dated by TCRdb to between 2016 and 2019). The study in broad terms: In an earlier analysis of some 610 of the donors, 276 Gb of sequence data and some 100 million unique TCR beta sequences from about 190 million T cells were reported. An early release that covered roughly 600 HLA-typed donors contained 300 to 350 gigabases of sequencing data and around 80 million unique TCR sequences. The genetic ancestry cluster associated with self-reported Caucasian donors included over 80% of the roughly 360 genotyped donors. The study aimed to test whether signatures of past pathogen exposure could be identified by cataloging public T cell receptors. The study profiled the T cell repertoires of some 610 subjects by immunosequencing and related them to cytomegalovirus serostatus. Besides the first cohort of roughly 660 subjects, a separate validation cohort made up of roughly 120 different subjects was used. To predict cytomegalovirus infection status, the study brought together high-throughput TCR immunosequencing, statistical association of individual TCRs with disease status, and machine learning. In a later analysis, previously published TCR beta repertoires from several hundred donors were re-analyzed and high-resolution HLA genotyping was added so that TCR occurrence patterns could be studied. Rather than drawing on any new phenotypic data, the later analysis identified candidate immune exposures from TCR beta sequences and the way those sequences occurred across donors. An earlier analysis of approximately 580 of the donors used high-throughput TCR beta sequencing to judge whether each TCR beta V gene segment behaved as functional or pseudogenic. Donor age, sex, ethnicity and CMV serostatus were compiled together with the repertoire data. A later genetic analysis took genome-wide SNP genotypes for about 60% of the roughly 670 donors and used that subset as a discovery cohort. All discovery cohort repertoires had been generated using a single sequencing platform. HLA typing included class I and class II loci at four-digit resolution. Typing coverage varied by locus: 629-630 donors for A, B, C, DRB1 and DQB1; roughly 560 for DQA1; about 590 for DPA1; about 450 for DPB1. Roughly five DR-DQ haplotypes were treated as single units for association and clustering because of strong linkage in the cohort. Among 398 genotyped donors of the cohort, an average of approximately 240,000 unique TCR beta nucleotide sequences were sequenced per donor, roughly 20% of them non-productive.

What the work shows at the level of the full study, not this receptor alone: In a later analysis, several top co-occurrence clusters were reported to appear linked to parvovirus B19, influenza, CMV and Epstein-Barr virus. This cohort had only TCR beta chains sequenced, and the lack of alpha or paired-chain data limited which features could be detected. Most TCR sequences were observed very rarely across donors, whereas some public TCRs were present in many individuals. According to a later analysis, most CMV-associated TCR beta chains appeared to be HLA-restricted, and the HLA associations seemed to be driven largely by CMV exposure. The 87-base-pair reads could not distinguish some IMGT-functional V segments, including TRBV6-2 and TRBV6-3, so those segments were excluded. According to a later analysis, TCR association rates differed among HLA loci, with DRB1 alleles showing the most associated TCRs and HLA-C alleles showing the fewest. In vitro tests confirmed that a few of the cytomegalovirus-associated TCR beta chains recognize cytomegalovirus antigens. Cytomegalovirus status was reported to be diagnosed by the classifier with high specificity and sensitivity in both the original and validation cohorts. CMV serostatus was the only immune exposure information available for the cohort. In a later analysis, more than 15,000 TCR beta sequences were associated with specific HLA alleles at a false discovery rate of 0.05. Sequencing depth was assumed to be roughly uniform across donors in the presence/absence analyses, though that assumption may not hold. In a later analysis, HLA-associated TCR beta chains were found to be more clonally expanded and to have lower generation probabilities than equally common non-associated chains. Correlated functional status among segregating V segments might reflect linkage disequilibrium, but an unknown experimental factor could not be ruled out. The earlier analysis of 587 of the donors excluded seventeen rarely observed V segments, including chromosome 9 orphons, because counts were too low. Broadly in line with IMGT annotations, most TCR beta V segments showed up in productive rearrangements about 87% or about 30% of the time in an earlier analysis of 450 to 600 of the donors. It was suggested by the authors that the approach could potentially be generalized to other disease states and immunological phenotypes. A further reported finding was that TCR beta sequences accurately predicted the HLA-A and HLA-B alleles for most subjects in the first cohort. HLA typing was unavailable for some donors at each locus, so association tests used only the typed subset. Assigning TCR associations to individual alleles was difficult when HLA alleles, especially DR and DQ, strongly co-occurred. A cluster of highly shared sequence variants was judged likely to represent a technical artifact of the sequencing pipeline. The study listed 150 to 200 TCR beta chains as associated with cytomegalovirus. An association between a missense DCLRE1C variant and V-gene and J-gene trimming of TCR beta chains was found in a later genetic analysis and replicated in an independent cohort. Compared with the approximately 600-donor mean, donors in an Asian-associated ancestry cluster had fewer N-insertions in productive TCRs, according to a later genetic analysis.

The cohort consisted of some 670 healthy bone marrow donors. At the time of sampling, all cohort members were nominally healthy, though unrecorded immune exposures were likely present. The donor tested CMV seropositive, placing the donor among the roughly 270 seropositive members of the cohort. Each donor provided a peripheral blood sample, and peripheral blood mononuclear cells were used for TCR beta sequencing. Genomic DNA was extracted from the blood cell samples with the Qiagen DNeasy Blood Extraction Kit. Points on this clone: Its specific antigen is unknown. Per-base qualities were not stored, and no clone one base away is much larger.

Library creation used the immunoSEQ multiplex PCR assay. For the multiplex PCR, a mixture combining 60 forward primers for TCR Vbeta segments and 13 reverse primers for TCR Jbeta segments was used. Amplification of the CDR3 region of rearranged TCR beta genes was performed with a multiplex PCR assay on genomic DNA. The amplified TCR beta libraries were sequenced on the Illumina HiSeq System as 87-base-pair reads. On the study's bioinformatics: In a later analysis, some 80 million unique TCR beta chains were counted across the 500 to 850 repertoires, and around 11 million of these chains were shared by at least two donors. A nearest-neighbor algorithm error-corrected the raw reads and collapsed the reads into unique sequences, merging closely related sequences to remove PCR and sequencing errors. To assign V, D and J gene segments, CDR3 sequences were aligned to IMGT reference sequences. For a sequence to be retained, a match of at least six nucleotides to both a V gene segment and a J gene segment was required. Rearrangements were classified as productive when the CDR3 lacked stop codons and remained in frame with V and J, and all other rearrangements were classified as non-productive. CDR3 was defined by IMGT convention, running from the second conserved V-encoded cysteine to the conserved J-encoded phenylalanine. Sequences without an unambiguous match to a single V gene segment were excluded from the earlier analysis of about 600 of the donors. An earlier analysis of a few hundred of the donors called V segments functional above 56.7% productive rearrangements and segregating when the between-donor standard deviation exceeded 5%. A statistical classification framework was built for diagnosing cytomegalovirus status from the catalog of TCR beta chain sequences. In a later analysis, TCR nucleotide sequences were compared against IMGT/GENE-DB human TR gene sequences so that V and J genes could be assigned. A later analysis assigned CDR3 sequences and most-parsimonious VDJ recombination scenarios with the TCRdist pipeline. In a later analysis, each TCR beta chain was defined by its CDR3 amino acid sequence together with its V-gene family, and reads lacking a unique V-gene family were excluded. As a way to deal with suspected cross-contamination and a sequencing artifact, a later analysis dropped roughly 600 nucleotide sequences that were highly shared and had low generation probability. A later analysis calculated a clonal expansion index for each public chain from normalized within-repertoire ranks of inferred template counts. A later analysis computed generation probabilities with a VDJ recombination model fitted to out-of-frame rearrangements, and checked the results against IGoR. In a later analysis, TCR-TCR, TCR-HLA and TCR-CMV co-occurrence was scored with hypergeometric tests, and a repertoire-size bias correction was applied to TCR pairs. To estimate false discovery rates, a later analysis permuted the HLA or CMV assignments 20 times. In a later analysis, co-occurring TCRs were grouped using DBSCAN, and TCRdist sequence similarity was added for clustering within HLA-allele-positive subsets. Co-occurrence clustering excluded repertoires with fewer than 30,000 or more than 120,000 public chains, plus five with anomalous nucleotide sharing. TCRdb took over this immuneACCESS table, retaining in-frame rearrangements with V and J assigned. Such tables are incomplete; in checked studies, under half of the missing clones stem from an unresolved V gene, and the remainder is unexplained. Clone size and the V and J calls come from that table; the DNA yielded D and trimming. This sample comprises about 160,000 clones, about three quarters of them detected only once. About 2.4% of the sample is taken by the ten largest.

The CDR3 covers 15 residues, taking in both the cysteine and the phenylalanine. Only the CDR3 part of the read is kept: 45 bases, read in frame from the first base. Reading the germline V gene gives CDR1 MNHEY and CDR2 SVGAGI. V is cut back by 6 bases and J by 6 bases, with 9 bases in the junction unmatched. The chain links TRBV6-5 with TRBJ2-3, and 10 bases in between align with TRBD2. The specimen sequenced was PBMCs. The sequence was collected from a woman aged 40 to 50 in good health and CMV-seropositive. The base sequence is TGTGCCAGCAGCCGGGAGCGGGGGGGCCGGGATACGCAGTATTTT. Its coded protein is CASSRERGGRDTQYF.